These T cell receptor beta chains were read from a single sample in a study of regulatory T cells in long-lasting Graves disease. TCRdb used MiXCR to reprocess the multiplex PCR reads, holding one entry per CDR3 protein. The data hold about 660,000 distinct CDR3 sequences, with about 32% observed a single time. The source was peripheral blood mononuclear cells (PBMCs), collected when the disease was refractory, from a patient treated with antithyroid drugs. These receptors were collected from a female donor with Graves disease. Both conserved end residues are part of each CDR3. The D gene is left open where the match is weak. Size is omitted from some rows. Given values are once, few, many or a class for expanded clones.

>few|TRBD1|TRBV5-1|TRBJ1-1
CASSFGTGGSWGMNTEAFF
TGCGCCAGCAGCTTCGGGACAGGGGGATCGTGGGGGATGAACACTGAAGCTTTCTTT
>NA|TRBD1|TRBV6-4|TRBJ1-1
CASSFGTGTLYTEAFF
TGTGCCAGCAGTTTCGGGACAGGGACCCTGTATACTGAAGCTTTCTTT
>few|NA|TRBV6-5|TRBJ1-1
CASSYGGFAAFF
TGTGCCAGCAGTTACGGGGGGTTTGCAGCTTTCTTT
>NA|NA|TRBV28|TRBJ1-3
CASSNYENTIYF
TGTGCCAGCAGCAACTACGAAAACACCATATATTTT
>many|NA|TRBV12-3/TRBV12-4|TRBJ1-2
CASSFLLNGGYTF
TGTGCCAGCAGTTTTTTACTGAATGGGGGCTACACCTTC
>few|NA|TRBV27|TRBJ2-2
CASSSRGGELFF
TGTGCCAGCAGTTCCCGGGGCGGGGAGCTGTTTTTT
>NA|NA|TRBV30|TRBJ1-1
CAWSVGEGTEAFF
TGTGCCTGGAGTGTGGGCGAGGGAACTGAAGCTTTCTTT
>once|NA|TRBV20-1|TRBJ1-5
CSARSVGVWGYSNRPQHF
TGCAGTGCTAGGTCGGTGGGTGTTTGGGGTTATAGCAATCGGCCCCAGCATTTT
>NA|TRBD2|TRBV2|TRBJ2-1
CATRGLAGDNEQFF
TGTGCCACGAGAGGACTAGCGGGAGACAATGAGCAGTTCTTC
>NA|NA|TRBV20-1|TRBJ1-1
CSATRQGMIMVTEAFF
TGCAGTGCTACCCGTCAGGGGATGATAATGGTCACTGAAGCTTTCTTT
>once|TRBD1|TRBV5-4|TRBJ1-6
CASSADRGLSAYNSPLHF
TGTGCCAGCAGCGCTGACAGGGGGCTTTCGGCATATAATTCACCCCTCCACTTT
>few|NA|TRBV5-6|TRBJ1-2
CASSLQGENGYTF
TGTGCCAGCAGCTTACAGGGAGAAAATGGCTACACCTTC
>NA|TRBD2|TRBV12-3/TRBV12-4|TRBJ2-2
CASSLPSGNTGELFF
TGTGCCAGCAGTTTACCTAGCGGAAACACCGGGGAGCTGTTTTTT
>few|TRBD2|TRBV6-2/TRBV6-3|TRBJ2-7
CASSNGGEQYF
TGTGCCAGCAGCAACGGGGGGGAGCAGTACTTC
>few|NA|TRBV12-3/TRBV12-4|TRBJ1-4
CASSLGESTNEKLFF
TGTGCCAGCAGTCTAGGGGAATCAACTAATGAAAAACTGTTTTTT
>many|TRBD2|TRBV7-3|TRBJ2-5
CASSLSGSSQETQYF
TGTGCCAGCAGCCTTAGCGGGAGCTCACAAGAGACCCAGTACTTC
>many|NA|TRBV2|TRBJ1-2
CASSEAGIDGYTF
TGTGCCAGCAGTGAAGCCGGGATCGACGGCTACACCTTC
>few|NA|TRBV6-5|TRBJ1-1
CASSYLGAEAFF
TGTGCCAGCAGTTACTTGGGGGCTGAAGCTTTCTTT
>many|TRBD2|TRBV27|TRBJ2-7
CASSNLKREGREQYF
TGTGCCAGCAGTAACCTTAAGCGGGAGGGCCGCGAGCAGTACTTC
>NA|NA|TRBV5-1|TRBJ2-5
CASSLQDSRRAQYF
TGCGCCAGCAGCTTGCAAGATAGCCGGCGGGCCCAGTACTTC
>NA|NA|TRBV20-1|TRBJ2-5
CSATGTHGETQYF
TGCAGTGCTACCGGGACACATGGGGAGACCCAGTACTTC
>few|NA|TRBV2|TRBJ1-5
CASKNFSNQPQHF
TGTGCCAGCAAAAACTTTAGCAATCAGCCCCAGCATTTT
>NA|NA|TRBV9|TRBJ2-5
CASSVEGGTETQYF
TGTGCCAGCAGCGTAGAAGGGGGGACAGAGACCCAGTACTTC
>NA|NA|TRBV6-2/TRBV6-3|TRBJ1-1
CASSYSTRTPNTEAFF
TGTGCCAGCAGTTACTCAACCCGAACGCCGAACACTGAAGCTTTCTTT
>NA|NA|TRBV7-9|TRBJ1-2
CATTGTGGYGCTF
NA
>NA|NA|TRBV19|TRBJ1-1
CASGKTGHTEAFF
TGTGCCAGTGGAAAAACAGGTCACACTGAAGCTTTCTTT
>many|TRBD1|TRBV28|TRBJ1-6
CASSGDRDNSPLHF
TGTGCCAGCAGTGGGGACAGAGATAATTCACCCCTCCACTTT
>few|NA|TRBV6-2/TRBV6-3|TRBJ1-1
CASSEKKGVNTEAFF
TGTGCCAGCAGCGAGAAGAAGGGGGTGAACACTGAAGCTTTCTTT
>NA|NA|TRBV6-2/TRBV6-3|TRBJ2-7
CASTFGTPYEQYF
TGTGCCAGCACCTTCGGGACTCCCTACGAGCAGTACTTC
>few|NA|TRBV6-1|TRBJ1-2
CAVEPGTNYGYTF
TGTGCTGTAGAACCGGGGACTAACTATGGCTACACCTTC
>few|NA|TRBV6-1|TRBJ1-1
CASSGTAQRNTEAFF
TGTGCCAGCAGCGGAACTGCCCAGCGAAACACTGAAGCTTTCTTT
>NA|NA|TRBV7-9|TRBJ1-5
CASSLDRVGAQPQHF
TGTGCCAGCAGCTTAGACCGGGTTGGGGCACAGCCCCAGCATTTT
>NA|NA|TRBV4-1|TRBJ1-5
CASSQEQTNQPQHF
TGCGCCAGCAGTCAAGAACAGACGAATCAGCCCCAGCATTTT
>NA|TRBD2|TRBV6-2/TRBV6-3|TRBJ2-4
CASSYLIAGVAKNIQYF
TGTGCCAGCAGTTACCTGATTGCGGGGGTCGCCAAAAACATTCAGTACTTC
>many|NA|TRBV12-3/TRBV12-4|TRBJ2-7
CASSLLGSPPDEQYF
TGTGCCAGCAGTTTACTGGGCAGTCCCCCCGACGAGCAGTACTTC
>many|NA|TRBV11-1|TRBJ1-6
CASTQGGAALHF
TGTGCCAGCACTCAAGGGGGAGCGGCCCTCCACTTT
>few|NA|TRBV10-3|TRBJ1-3
CAISRTDDGNTIYF
TGTGCCATCAGTAGGACAGACGATGGAAACACCATATATTTT
>many|NA|TRBV6-1|TRBJ1-2
CASRNTGPKNGYTF
TGTGCCAGCAGAAATACGGGACCGAAAAATGGCTACACCTTC
>many|TRBD1|TRBV20-1|TRBJ1-2
CSARAGQAKSYGYTF
TGCAGTGCTAGAGCGGGACAGGCCAAGAGCTATGGCTACACCTTC
>few|NA|TRBV18|TRBJ1-5
CASSPVSGEDQPQHF
TGTGCCAGCTCACCAGTGTCAGGGGAGGATCAGCCCCAGCATTTT
>NA|NA|TRBV29-1|TRBJ1-4
CSAQAGPTNEKLFF
TGCAGCGCCCAAGCGGGACCGACTAATGAAAAACTGTTTTTT
>NA|NA|TRBV14|TRBJ2-6
CASSHEPGLGANVLTF
TGTGCCAGCAGCCATGAACCGGGACTTGGGGCCAACGTCCTGACTTTC
>NA|NA|TRBV6-2/TRBV6-3|TRBJ1-1
CASRGFGISNTEAYF
TGTGCCAGCAGGGGGTTCGGGATTTCGAACACTGAAGCTTACTTT
>NA|TRBD2|TRBV5-4|TRBJ2-7
CASSSFPSGRSYEQYF
TGTGCCAGCAGCTCCTTCCCTAGCGGGCGGTCCTACGAGCAGTACTTC
>NA|TRBD1|TRBV6-1|TRBJ1-5
CASSEGRGMNQPQHF
TGTGCCAGCAGTGAAGGCAGGGGGATGAACCAGCCCCAGCATTTT
>many|TRBD1|TRBV12-3/TRBV12-4|TRBJ1-2
CATEQGRGYTF
TGTGCCACCGAACAGGGGCGCGGCTACACCTTC